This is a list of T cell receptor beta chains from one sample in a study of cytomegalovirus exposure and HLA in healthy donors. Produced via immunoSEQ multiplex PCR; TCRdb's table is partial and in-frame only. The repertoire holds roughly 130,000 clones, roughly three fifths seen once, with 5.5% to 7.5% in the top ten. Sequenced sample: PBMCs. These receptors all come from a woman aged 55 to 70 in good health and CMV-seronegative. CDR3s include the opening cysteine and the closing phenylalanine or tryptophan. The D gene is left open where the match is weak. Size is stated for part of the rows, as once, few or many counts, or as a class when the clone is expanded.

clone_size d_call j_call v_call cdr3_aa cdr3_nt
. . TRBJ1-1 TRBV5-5 CASSSAGTNTEAFF TGTGCCAGCAGCTCGGCAGGTACGAACACTGAAGCTTTCTTT
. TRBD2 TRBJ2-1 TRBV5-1 CASSFRGGYNEQFF TGCGCCAGCAGCTTTCGGGGGGGCTACAATGAGCAGTTCTTC
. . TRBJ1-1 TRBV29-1 CSVAYKMNTEAFF TGCAGCGTTGCTTACAAGATGAACACTGAAGCTTTCTTT
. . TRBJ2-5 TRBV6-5 CASSPEETQYF TGTGCCAGCAGCCCCGAAGAGACCCAGTACTTC
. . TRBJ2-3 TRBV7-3 CASSHKGGAADTQYF TGTGCCAGCAGCCACAAAGGGGGGGCCGCAGATACGCAGTATTTT
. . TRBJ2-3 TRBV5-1 CASSLAGGASTDTQYF TGCGCCAGCAGCTTGGCCGGAGGGGCTAGCACAGATACGCAGTATTTT
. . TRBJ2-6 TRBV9 CASSPTGSGANVLTF TGTGCCAGCAGCCCAACAGGGTCTGGGGCCAACGTCCTGACTTTC
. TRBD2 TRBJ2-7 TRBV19 CASSGGLAGAVQYF TGTGCCAGTAGTGGGGGACTAGCGGGAGCGGTGCAGTACTTC
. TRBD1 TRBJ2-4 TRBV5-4 CASSPQGAKNIQYF TGTGCCAGCAGCCCACAGGGGGCCAAAAACATTCAGTACTTC
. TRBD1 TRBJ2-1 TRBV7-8 CASSLRTGGSWNEQFF TGTGCCAGCAGCTTACGCACAGGGGGCAGTTGGAATGAGCAGTTCTTC
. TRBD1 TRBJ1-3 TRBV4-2 CASSLDPQGASGNTIYF TGTGCCAGCAGCCTCGACCCACAGGGGGCGTCGGGAAACACCATATATTTT
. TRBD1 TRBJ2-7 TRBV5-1 CASSPSTGGFYEQYF TGCGCCAGCAGCCCATCGACAGGGGGCTTCTACGAGCAGTACTTC
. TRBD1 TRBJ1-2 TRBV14 CASSQGQGKSYGYTF TGTGCCAGCAGCCAGGGACAGGGCAAATCCTATGGCTACACCTTC
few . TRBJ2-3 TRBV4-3 CASSQDPRSRDTQYF TGCGCCAGCAGCCAAGATCCGCGGAGTAGAGATACGCAGTATTTT
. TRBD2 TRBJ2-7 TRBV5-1 CASSSPTRGGSSYEQYF TGCGCCAGCAGCTCCCCCACTAGGGGCGGGAGCTCCTACGAGCAGTACTTC
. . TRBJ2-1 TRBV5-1 CASSLVLGYEQFF TGCGCCAGCAGCTTGGTACTCGGGTATGAGCAGTTCTTC
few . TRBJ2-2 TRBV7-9 CASSAMDTGELFF TGTGCCAGCAGCGCGATGGACACCGGGGAGCTGTTTTTT
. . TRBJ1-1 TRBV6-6 CASSSMNTEAFF TGTGCCAGCAGTTCAATGAACACTGAAGCTTTCTTT
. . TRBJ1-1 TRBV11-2 CASSLHPGGQGEAFF TGTGCCAGCAGCCTCCACCCCGGGGGGCAGGGCGAAGCTTTCTTT
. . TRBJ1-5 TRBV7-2 CASSPAARVSNQPQHF TGTGCCAGCAGCCCTGCCGCGAGGGTCAGCAATCAGCCCCAGCATTTT
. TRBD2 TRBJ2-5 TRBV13 CASSSRGVAGAETQYF TGTGCCAGCAGCTCTAGGGGGGTAGCGGGAGCAGAGACCCAGTACTTC
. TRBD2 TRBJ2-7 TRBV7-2 CASSPPLAGEEQYF TGTGCCAGCAGCCCGCCCCTGGCGGGAGAGGAGCAGTACTTC
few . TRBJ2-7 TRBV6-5 CASSYVSRGVYEQYF TGTGCCAGCAGTTACGTCTCCCGCGGTGTCTACGAGCAGTACTTC
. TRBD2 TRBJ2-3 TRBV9 CASSGNAGVRPDTQYF TGTGCCAGCAGCGGCAACGCGGGAGTGCGCCCAGATACGCAGTATTTT
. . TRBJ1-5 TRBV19 CASSTTGPGNQPQHF TGTGCCAGTAGTACAACAGGGCCAGGCAATCAGCCCCAGCATTTT
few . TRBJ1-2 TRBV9 CASSARGGFNYGYTF TGTGCCAGCAGCGCTAGGGGGGGTTTTAACTATGGCTACACCTTC
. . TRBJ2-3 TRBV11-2 CASSSAEVSLRDTQYF TGTGCCAGCAGCTCAGCCGAGGTCTCTTTGAGGGATACGCAGTATTTT
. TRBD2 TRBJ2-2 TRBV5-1 CASSILAGAKNTGELFF TGCGCCAGCAGCATACTAGCGGGGGCAAAGAACACCGGGGAGCTGTTTTTT
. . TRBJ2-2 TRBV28 CASSLLVPGELFF TGTGCCAGCAGTTTACTTGTCCCCGGGGAGCTGTTTTTT
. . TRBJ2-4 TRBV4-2 CASSQGGPGTGQNIQYF TGTGCCAGCAGCCAAGGGGGGCCGGGGACGGGCCAAAACATTCAGTACTTC
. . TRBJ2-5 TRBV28 CASSSVTVQETQYF TGTGCCAGCAGTTCCGTGACAGTCCAAGAGACCCAGTACTTC
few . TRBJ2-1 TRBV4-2 CASSLAVAGRYNEQFF TGTGCCAGCAGCCTAGCCGTGGCGGGACGATACAATGAGCAGTTCTTC
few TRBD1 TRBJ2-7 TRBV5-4 CASSLAGTGTHEQYF TGTGCCAGCAGCTTGGCCGGGACAGGGACCCACGAGCAGTACTTC
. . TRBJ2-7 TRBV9 CASSEGLYYEQYF TGTGCCAGCAGCGAGGGACTCTACTACGAGCAGTACTTC
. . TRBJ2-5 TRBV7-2 CASKEVLAQETQYF TGTGCCAGCAAGGAAGTGCTAGCCCAAGAGACCCAGTACTTC
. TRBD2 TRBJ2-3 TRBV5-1 CATSSGGPDTQYF TGCGCCACCTCTAGCGGGGGGCCTGATACACAGTATTTT
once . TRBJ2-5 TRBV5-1 CASSLEEGRETQYF TGCGCCAGCAGCTTGGAGGAGGGGCGAGAGACCCAGTACTTC
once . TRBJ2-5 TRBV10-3 CAISERGSFQTQYF TGTGCCATCAGTGAGCGAGGTAGCTTCCAGACCCAGTACTTC
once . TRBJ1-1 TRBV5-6 CASSSQNPVYLF TGTGCCAGCAGCTCACAAAACCCCGTATATCTCTTT
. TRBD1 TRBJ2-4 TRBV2 CASNPGTGGNIQYF TGTGCCAGCAACCCCGGGACAGGGGGTAACATTCAGTACTTC
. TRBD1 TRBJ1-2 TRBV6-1 CASRGTGGDYGYTF TGTGCCAGCAGAGGGACAGGGGGCGACTATGGCTACACCTTC
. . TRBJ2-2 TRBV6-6 CASRPRENTGELFF TGTGCCAGCAGACCCAGGGAAAACACCGGGGAGCTGTTTTTT
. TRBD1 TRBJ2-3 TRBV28 CARAGTGSTDTQYF TGTGCCAGGGCCGGGACAGGGAGCACAGATACGCAGTATTTT
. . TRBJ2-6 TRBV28 CASSYGLGANVLTF TGTGCCAGCAGCTACGGGTTGGGGGCCAACGTCCTGACTTTC
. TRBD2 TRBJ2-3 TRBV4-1 CASSQGSSGRGNTDTQYF TGCGCCAGCAGCCAAGGGTCTAGCGGGAGGGGTAACACAGATACGCAGTATTTT
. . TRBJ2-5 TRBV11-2 CASSLNQNPETQYF TGTGCCAGCAGCTTAAACCAGAACCCCGAGACCCAGTACTTC
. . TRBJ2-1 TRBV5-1 CASSLIGQRQGLNEQFF TGCGCCAGCAGCTTGATCGGTCAGAGGCAGGGTCTCAATGAGCAGTTCTTC
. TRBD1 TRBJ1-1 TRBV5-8 CASSARVTGSNTEAFF TGTGCCAGCAGCGCGAGGGTGACAGGGTCGAACACTGAAGCTTTCTTT
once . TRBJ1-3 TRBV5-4 CASSLKGGPGNTIYF TGTGCCAGCAGCTTAAAAGGGGGTCCGGGAAACACCATATATTTT
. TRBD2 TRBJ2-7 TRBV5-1 CASSFTSGRIYEQYF TGCGCCAGCAGCTTCACTAGCGGGAGGATCTACGAGCAGTACTTC
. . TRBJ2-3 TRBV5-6 CASSLVGTSTDTQYF TGTGCCAGCAGCCTTGTCGGGACTAGCACAGATACGCAGTATTTT
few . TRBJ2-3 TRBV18 CASSPLGPGIAADTQYF TGTGCCAGCTCACCGTTAGGTCCAGGGATCGCCGCGGATACGCAGTATTTT
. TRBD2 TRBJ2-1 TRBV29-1 CSVAGTSGSGEQFF TGCAGCGTTGCCGGGACTAGCGGTTCTGGTGAGCAGTTCTTC
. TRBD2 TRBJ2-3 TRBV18 CASAPTKAHHKTSGGADTQYF TGTGCCAGCGCGCCTACAAAAGCTCACCATAAGACTAGCGGGGGGGCAGATACGCAGTATTTT
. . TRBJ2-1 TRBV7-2 CASGSLGWGGYNEQFF TGTGCCAGCGGCTCCTTGGGGTGGGGAGGTTACAATGAGCAGTTCTTC
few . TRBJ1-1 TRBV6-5 CASSYPPGKGDTEAFF TGTGCCAGCAGTTACCCCCCGGGGAAAGGAGACACTGAAGCTTTCTTT
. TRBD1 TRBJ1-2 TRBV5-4 CASSSRQGRDGYTF TGTGCCAGCAGCTCGAGACAGGGTAGGGATGGCTACACCTTC
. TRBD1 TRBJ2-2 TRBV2 CASSTTGGYTGELFF TGTGCCAGCAGCACGACAGGGGGCTACACCGGGGAGCTGTTTTTT